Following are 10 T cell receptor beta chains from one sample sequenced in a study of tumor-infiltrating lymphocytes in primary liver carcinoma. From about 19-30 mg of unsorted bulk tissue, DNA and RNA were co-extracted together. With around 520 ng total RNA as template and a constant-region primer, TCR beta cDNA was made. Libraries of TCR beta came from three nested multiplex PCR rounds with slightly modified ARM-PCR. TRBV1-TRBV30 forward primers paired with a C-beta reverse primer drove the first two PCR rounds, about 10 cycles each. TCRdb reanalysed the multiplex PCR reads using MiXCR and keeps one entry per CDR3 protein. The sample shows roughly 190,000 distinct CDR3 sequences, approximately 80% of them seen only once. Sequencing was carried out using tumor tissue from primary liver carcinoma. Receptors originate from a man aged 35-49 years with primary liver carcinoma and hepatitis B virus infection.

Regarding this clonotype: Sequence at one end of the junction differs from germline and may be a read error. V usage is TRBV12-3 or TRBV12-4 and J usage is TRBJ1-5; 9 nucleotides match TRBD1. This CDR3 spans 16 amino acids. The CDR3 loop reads CASSPSGQGRAQPLYF. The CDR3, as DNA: TGTGCCAGCAGTCCCTCAGGACAGGGGAGAGCTCAGCCCCTGTATTTT.

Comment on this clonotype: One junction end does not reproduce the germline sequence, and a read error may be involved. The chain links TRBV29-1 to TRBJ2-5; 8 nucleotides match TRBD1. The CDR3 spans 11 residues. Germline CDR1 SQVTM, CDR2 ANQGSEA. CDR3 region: CSVQGAEAQYF. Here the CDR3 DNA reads TGCAGTGTCCAGGGGGCAGAGGCCCAGTACTTC.

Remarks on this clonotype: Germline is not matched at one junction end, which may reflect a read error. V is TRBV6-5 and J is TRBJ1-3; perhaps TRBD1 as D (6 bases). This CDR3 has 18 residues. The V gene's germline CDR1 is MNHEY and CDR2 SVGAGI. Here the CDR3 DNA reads TGTGCCAGCAGTCACGGTCCGAGGACAGTGATCGCCGGAAACACCATATATTTC. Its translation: CASSHGPRTVIAGNTIYF.

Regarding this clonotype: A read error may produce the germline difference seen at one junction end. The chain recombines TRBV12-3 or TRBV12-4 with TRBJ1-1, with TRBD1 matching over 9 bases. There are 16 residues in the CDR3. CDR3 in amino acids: CTSIRVGQGLNTEAFF. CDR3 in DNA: TGTACCAGCATCCGCGTGGGACAGGGTTTAAACACTGAAGCTTTCTTT.

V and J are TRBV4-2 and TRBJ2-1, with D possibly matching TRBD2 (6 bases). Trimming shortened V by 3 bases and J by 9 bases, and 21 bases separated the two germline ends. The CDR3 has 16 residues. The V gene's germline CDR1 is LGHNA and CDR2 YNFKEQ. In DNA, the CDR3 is TGTGCCAGCAGCCACGCCGGGGGAAAGGGGAGCAGTGAGCAGTTCTTC. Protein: CASSHAGGKGSSEQFF.

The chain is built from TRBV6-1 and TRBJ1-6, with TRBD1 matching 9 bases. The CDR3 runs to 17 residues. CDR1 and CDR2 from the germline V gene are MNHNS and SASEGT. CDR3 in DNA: TGTGGCAGTAGTGAACCACCGGGGACAGGGCGGAATTCACCCCTCCACTTT. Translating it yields CGSSEPPGTGRNSPLHF.

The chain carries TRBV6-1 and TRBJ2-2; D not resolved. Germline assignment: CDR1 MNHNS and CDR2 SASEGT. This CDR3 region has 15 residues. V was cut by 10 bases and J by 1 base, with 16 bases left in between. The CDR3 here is CATGWNTKNTGELFF. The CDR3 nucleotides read TGTGCCACAGGATGGAACACCAAGAACACCGGGGAGCTGTTTTTT.

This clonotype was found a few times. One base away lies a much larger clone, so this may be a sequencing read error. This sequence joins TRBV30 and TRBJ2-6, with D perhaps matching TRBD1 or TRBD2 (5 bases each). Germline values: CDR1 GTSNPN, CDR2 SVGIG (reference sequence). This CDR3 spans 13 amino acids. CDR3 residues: CAWSVAGANVPTF. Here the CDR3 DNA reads TGTGCCTGGAGTGTGGCCGGGGCCAACGTCCCGACTTTC.

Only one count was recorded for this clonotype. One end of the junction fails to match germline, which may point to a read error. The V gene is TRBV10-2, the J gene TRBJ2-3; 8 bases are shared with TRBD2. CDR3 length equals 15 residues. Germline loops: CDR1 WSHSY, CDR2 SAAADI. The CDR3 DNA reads TGCGCCACCAGTGAGTCAAAAGCGGGAGTGGATACGCAGTCTTTT. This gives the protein CATSESKAGVDTQSF.

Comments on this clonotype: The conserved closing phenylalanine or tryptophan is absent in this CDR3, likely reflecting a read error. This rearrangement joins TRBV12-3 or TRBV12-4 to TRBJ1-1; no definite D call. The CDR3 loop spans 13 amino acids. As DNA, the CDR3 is TGTGCCAGCAGTCCTAACATGAACATTGAAGCTTTCTAT. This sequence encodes CASSPNMNIEAFY.